This T cell receptor (beta chain) was observed in a study of CD8+CD57+ T cells in acquired aplastic anemia. To note about this clonotype: Its antigen is undetermined.

Overall study findings and caveats: Patients and controls had in common twenty-nine CD8+ CDR3 sequences.

The CDR3 is 21 amino acids. V was clipped by 0 bases and J by 7 bases; unmatched bases: 24. Germline CDR1 and CDR2: SGDLS and YYNGEE. Genomic DNA served as template for TCR beta VDJ and CDR3 profiling. TCRdb independently ran MiXCR on the reads; one entry per CDR3 protein. The repertoire holds approximately 130,000 distinct CDR3 sequences, with 41% as singletons. The origin of this receptor is a human donor in good health, serving as a control. The sample comprised sorted CD4+, CD8+, or CD8+CD57+ T cells (not recorded which) from PBMCs. This chain links TRBV9 with TRBJ1-3; TRBD1 agrees at 8 bases. The CDR3 protein is CASSVAEVRQGAPSVGNTIYF. The CDR3 DNA is TGTGCCAGCAGCGTAGCCGAGGTTCGGCAGGGGGCTCCCTCGGTAGGGAACACCATATATTTT.